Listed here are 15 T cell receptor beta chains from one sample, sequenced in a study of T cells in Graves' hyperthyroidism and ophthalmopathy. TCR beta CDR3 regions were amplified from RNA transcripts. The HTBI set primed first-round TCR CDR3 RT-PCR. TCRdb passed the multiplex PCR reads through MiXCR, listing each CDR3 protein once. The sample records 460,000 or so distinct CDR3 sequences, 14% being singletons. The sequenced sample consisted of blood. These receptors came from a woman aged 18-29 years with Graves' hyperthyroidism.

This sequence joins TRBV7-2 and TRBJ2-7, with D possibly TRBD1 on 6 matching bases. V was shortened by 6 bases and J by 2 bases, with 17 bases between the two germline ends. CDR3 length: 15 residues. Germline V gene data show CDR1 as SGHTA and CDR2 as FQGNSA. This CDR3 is CASRHSSGAPYEQYV. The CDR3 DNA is TGTGCCAGCAGACACTCTTCAGGGGCCCCCTACGAGCAGTACGTC.

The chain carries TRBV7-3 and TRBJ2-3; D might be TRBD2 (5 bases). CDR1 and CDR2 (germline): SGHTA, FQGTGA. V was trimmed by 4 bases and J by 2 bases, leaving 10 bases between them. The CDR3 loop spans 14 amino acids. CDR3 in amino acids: CASSSHRDTDTQYF. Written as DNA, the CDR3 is TGTGCCAGCAGCTCTCACCGGGACACAGATACGCAGTATTTT.

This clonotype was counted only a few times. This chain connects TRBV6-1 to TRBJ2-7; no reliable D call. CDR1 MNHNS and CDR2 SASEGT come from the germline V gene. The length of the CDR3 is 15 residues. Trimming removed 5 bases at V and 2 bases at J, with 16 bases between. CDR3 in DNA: TGTGCCAGCAGTTACAGACCGAACTACGCCTACGAGCAGTACTTC. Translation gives CASSYRPNYAYEQYF.

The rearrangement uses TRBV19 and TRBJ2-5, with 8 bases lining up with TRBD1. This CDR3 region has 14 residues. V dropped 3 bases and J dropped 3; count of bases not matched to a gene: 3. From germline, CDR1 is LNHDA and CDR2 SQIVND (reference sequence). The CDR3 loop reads CASSIDRGKETQYF. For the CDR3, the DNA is TGTGCCAGTAGTATTGACAGGGGAAAAGAGACCCAGTACTTC. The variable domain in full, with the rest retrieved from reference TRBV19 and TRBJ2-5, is DGGITQSPKYLFRKEGQNVTLSCEQNLNHDAMYWYRQDPGQGLRLIYYSQIVNDFQKGDIAEGYSVSREKKESFPLTVTSAQKNPTAFYLCASSIDRGKETQYFGPGTRLLVL.

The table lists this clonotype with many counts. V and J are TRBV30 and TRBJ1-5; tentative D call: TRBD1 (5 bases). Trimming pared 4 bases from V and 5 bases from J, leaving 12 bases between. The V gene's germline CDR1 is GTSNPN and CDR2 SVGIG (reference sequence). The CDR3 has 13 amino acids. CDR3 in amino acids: CAWNGDGYQPQHF. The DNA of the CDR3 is TGTGCCTGGAACGGGGACGGATATCAGCCCCAGCATTTT.

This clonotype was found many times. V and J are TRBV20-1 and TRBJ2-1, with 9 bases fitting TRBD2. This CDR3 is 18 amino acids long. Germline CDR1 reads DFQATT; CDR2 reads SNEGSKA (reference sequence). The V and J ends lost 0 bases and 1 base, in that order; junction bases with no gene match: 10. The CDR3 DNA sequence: TGCAGTGCTAGAGATCAGGGCGGGAGGGCCGGATCCTACAATGAGCAGTTCTTC. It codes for CSARDQGGRAGSYNEQFF.

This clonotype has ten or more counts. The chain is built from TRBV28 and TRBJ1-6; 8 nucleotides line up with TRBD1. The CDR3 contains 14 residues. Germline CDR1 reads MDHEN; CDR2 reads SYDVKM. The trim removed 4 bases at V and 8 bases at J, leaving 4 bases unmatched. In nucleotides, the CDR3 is TGTGCCAGCAGTTCGGGACAGGCATATTCACCCCTCCACTTT. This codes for CASSSGQAYSPLHF.

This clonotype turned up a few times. Written as DNA, the CDR3 is TGCGCCAGCAGCTTGGCCGGCAGGTCGGGGACTGAAGCTTTCTTT. Translation gives CASSLAGRSGTEAFF. The chain is built from TRBV5-1 and TRBJ1-1; D gene unclear. Trimming shortened V by 0 bases and J by 5 bases, and 14 bases separated the two germline ends. This CDR3 spans 15 amino acids. Germline CDR1 reads SGHRS; CDR2 reads YFSETQ.

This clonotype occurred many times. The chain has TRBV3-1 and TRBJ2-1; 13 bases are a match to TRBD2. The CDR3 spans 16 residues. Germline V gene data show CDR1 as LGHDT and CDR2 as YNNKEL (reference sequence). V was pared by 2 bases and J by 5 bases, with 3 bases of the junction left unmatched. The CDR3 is CASSQPLAGGHNEQFF. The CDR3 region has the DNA TGTGCCAGCAGCCAACCACTAGCGGGAGGGCACAATGAGCAGTTCTTC.

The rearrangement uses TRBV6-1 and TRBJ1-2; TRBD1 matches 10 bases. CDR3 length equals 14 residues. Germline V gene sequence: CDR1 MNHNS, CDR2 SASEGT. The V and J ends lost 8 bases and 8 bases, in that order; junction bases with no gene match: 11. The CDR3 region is CASRLGQGSSGYTF. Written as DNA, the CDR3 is TGTGCCAGCCGCTTGGGACAGGGGAGTAGCGGCTACACCTTC.

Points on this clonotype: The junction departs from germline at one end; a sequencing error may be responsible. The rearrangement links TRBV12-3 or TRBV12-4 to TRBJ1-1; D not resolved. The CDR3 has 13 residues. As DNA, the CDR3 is TGTGCCGGCAGACTCTCCTTGAACACTGAAGCTTTCTTT. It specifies CAGRLSLNTEAFF.

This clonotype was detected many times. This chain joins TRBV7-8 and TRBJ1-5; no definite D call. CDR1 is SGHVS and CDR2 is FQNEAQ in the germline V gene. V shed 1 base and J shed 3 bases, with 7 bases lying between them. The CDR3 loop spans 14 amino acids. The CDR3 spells CASSLEQLNQPQHF. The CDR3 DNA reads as TGTGCCAGCAGCTTAGAACAGCTCAATCAGCCCCAGCATTTT. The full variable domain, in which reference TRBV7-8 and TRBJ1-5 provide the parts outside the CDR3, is GAGVSQSPRYKVAKRGQDVALRCDPISGHVSLFWYQQALGQGPEFLTYFQNEAQLDKSGLPSDRFFAERPEGSVSTLKIQRTQQEDSAVYLCASSLEQLNQPQHFGDGTRLSIL.

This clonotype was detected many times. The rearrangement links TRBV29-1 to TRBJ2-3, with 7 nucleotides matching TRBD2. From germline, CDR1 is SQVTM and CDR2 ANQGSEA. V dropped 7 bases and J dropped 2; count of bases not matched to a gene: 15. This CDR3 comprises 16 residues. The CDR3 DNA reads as TGCAGCGCAAAAGAAATAGCGGGCGTGTCCACAGATACGCAGTATTTT. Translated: CSAKEIAGVSTDTQYF.

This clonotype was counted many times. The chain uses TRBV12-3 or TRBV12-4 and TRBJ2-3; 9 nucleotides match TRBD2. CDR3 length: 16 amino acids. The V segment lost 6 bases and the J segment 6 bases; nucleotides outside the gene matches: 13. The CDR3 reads CASRGAKTSGVDTQYF. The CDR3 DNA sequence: TGTGCCAGCAGGGGGGCAAAGACTAGCGGCGTCGATACGCAGTATTTT.

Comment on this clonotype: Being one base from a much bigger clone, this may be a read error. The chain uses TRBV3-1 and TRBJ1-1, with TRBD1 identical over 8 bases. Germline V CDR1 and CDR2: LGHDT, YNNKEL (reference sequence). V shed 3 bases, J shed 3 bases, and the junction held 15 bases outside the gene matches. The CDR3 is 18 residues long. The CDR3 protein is CASSHVKTGDWADTEAFF. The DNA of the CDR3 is TGTGCCAGCAGCCACGTAAAGACAGGGGATTGGGCAGACACTGAAGCTTTCTTT.